This T cell receptor beta chain emerged from a study of Ad26.COV2.S vaccination and SARS-CoV-2 variants. The wider study: The vaccine Ad26.COV2.S was put into the muscle once, or twice with 56 days between.

Germline V lookup: CDR1 LGHDT, CDR2 YNNKEL (reference sequence). This CDR3 has 12 amino acids. A note on this clone: One end of the junction is discordant with germline, which a read error may explain.

Stated treatment: about 20 received Ad26.COV2.S at low or high dose, single or two shots; a few received placebo; per-sample allocation not given. The samples were gathered on day 63 after the first injection of vaccine or placebo. An adult of 18-55 years in Boston served as donor. Repertoires were generated with immunoSEQ multiplex PCR, while TCRdb's copy carries only in-frame clones and drops some. The sample contains fewer than 900,000 clones, around 89% of which appear only once. The sequence came from a person aged 18-65 years who received the Ad26.COV2.S COVID-19 vaccine or a placebo. The gene calls are TRBV3-1 (or the pseudogene TRBV3-2) and TRBJ1-1, with D perhaps TRBD1 (5 bases). Sequences were derived from peripheral blood, sampled in a trial of Ad26.COV2.S vaccine versus placebo. CDR3 coding DNA: TGTGCCAGCAGCCAAGGAACGTCTGGGACGTCCTTT. Amino acid sequence: CASSQGTSGTSF.